Here is one TCR beta chain with its context. Antigen specificity is unknown. This specimen comes from a study of cytomegalovirus exposure and HLA in healthy donors. V lost 3 bases, J lost 0 bases, and 3 bases lay in between. The germline gives CDR1 MNHEY, CDR2 SMNVEV (reference sequence). The CDR3 runs 13 residues. Study-level results: Later genetic work tied a missense DCLRE1C variant to beta-chain V and J trimming. Further analysis, carried out later, found HLA-associated TCR beta chains more clonally expanded than equally common other chains. As a later analysis showed, several of the most significant clusters appeared to be linked to common viral pathogens. TRBV6-2, TRBV6-3 and other indistinguishable V segments were excluded.

PCR involved 60 Vbeta and 13 Jbeta primers. Only in-frame clones appear in the TCRdb table, and some are missing; sequencing was by immunoSEQ multiplex PCR. This repertoire shows about 130,000 clones, 81% found once; its top ten account for about 0.7%. The sequence came from a man younger than 30 in good health and CMV-seronegative. The sequencing input was PBMCs. V is TRBV27 and J is TRBJ2-1; no clear D gene. The CDR3 bases are TGTGCCAGCAGTTTCTACTCCTACAATGAGCAGTTCTTC. Amino acid sequence: CASSFYSYNEQFF.